This TCR beta chain was recovered during a study of blood T cell repertoires in COVID-19 (dated by TCRdb to between 2020 and 2021). With respect to the entire study: Collaborator samples came from the United States, Italy and Spain and covered acute and convalescent phases of COVID-19. The prospective study material was composed of cDNA or gDNA derived from T cells, B-cell-depleted T cells, or PBMCs. Subjects who had been exposed to COVID-19, were actively infected with it, or had recovered from it provided the deeply sampled blood TCRbeta repertoires that made up the dataset. The repertoires were released in a freely available public database meant as a resource for research on the immune response to SARS-CoV-2. Samples came from the ongoing ImmuneRACE study (first 160 participants) plus 1,254 subjects from 6 global collaborators. Sample metadata almost always included a de-identified subject ID, COVID-19 status, age in years and sex. Where available, HLA class I and class II types were taken from metadata supplied by the sample provider and were not determined by assay-based typing. Beyond this particular receptor, the publication reports: Clinical and demographic metadata were provided uncurated, with the amount varying by source and participant.

With respect to this clone: The antigen it recognizes is unknown. Base-call qualities are not available, and no considerably larger clone is one nucleotide away.

The CDR3 runs 18 residues from the cysteine to the phenylalanine. The read is trimmed to its CDR3 DNA, 54 bases read in frame from base 1. V loses 3 bases at its end and J loses 6 bases; junction bases beyond the gene matches: 14. Taken from the germline V gene, the CDR1 and CDR2 loops are MRHNA and SNTAGT. TCRbeta CDR3 regions were amplified from genomic DNA by means of the immunoSEQ Assay, a bias-controlled multiplex PCR. Processing in the source paper ran as follows. The number of nucleated cells in each sample was estimated by amplification of reference gene primers within the assay. Sequence reads were collapsed and filtered to measure the absolute abundance of every unique TCRbeta CDR3 rearrangement. For each sample, productive Simpson clonality was calculated as the square root of Simpson's diversity index over productive rearrangements. In TCRdb, the immuneACCESS table is reduced to in-frame sequences with V and J assigned. These tables do not hold every clone; where another copy was compared, an unresolved V gene accounts for under half, and the others remain unexplained. V and J calls and clone size follow that table, whereas D and trimming were derived from the DNA. Across this sample there are around 99,000 clones, with around 82% seen only once. The ten largest make up 6.6% of the sample.

Collaborating institutions collected whole blood in K2EDTA tubes following their own protocols. Collaborator samples were shipped for TCRbeta analysis as frozen whole blood, isolated PBMCs, or DNA extracted from either sample type. This clonotype originated in a woman in her 50s with acute or convalescent COVID-19. Material for sequencing was peripheral blood. Recombination connected TRBV6-4 to TRBJ1-6, with 7 junctional bases fitting TRBD1. The nucleotide sequence reads TGTGCCAGCAGTGATCGTTGGGACAGACCTTTCCTTAATTCACCCCTCCACTTT. It specifies CASSDRWDRPFLNSPLHF.